A single TCR beta chain is shown here with its context. This specimen comes from a study of type 1 regulatory T cells. TCRdb reprocessed the reads with MiXCR, giving one entry per CDR3 protein. The sample holds 75,000 to 100,000 distinct CDR3 sequences, roughly a third seen once. Germline values: CDR1 DFQATT, CDR2 SNEGSKA (reference sequence). The CDR3 loop spans 13 amino acids. Sequenced material: CD4+ T cells, either the whole sample or a sorted fraction (not recorded which). V and J are TRBV20-1 and TRBJ1-1; D perhaps matches TRBD1 (6 bases). The receptor was derived from a human donor in good health. The CDR3 bases are TGCAGCCAACCGGGACACAATCCCCGGGAAGCTTTCTTT. Amino acids: CSQPGHNPREAFF.